This T cell receptor (beta chain) was observed in a study of shared clonotypes between healthy human individuals (dated by TCRdb to 2020 to 2022). About the investigation overall: A couple of women and three men aged 18 to 49 years were included in the cohort. For each donor, CD4 naive and CD4 memory were each run on three plates, CD8 naive on two plates, and CD8 memory on one plate. The study deeply sequenced blood TCR repertoires of about 5 healthy adults to estimate repertoire size and the extent of clonotype sharing between individuals. To increase sequencing depth and limit assay-specific biases, TCR repertoire library preparation and sequencing were carried out by different laboratories using diverse techniques. Per donor, leukapheresis produced somewhere between about 0.9 and 9 billion PBMCs.

Including cysteine and phenylalanine, the CDR3 has 13 amino acids. Only CDR3 DNA remains: 39 bases, in frame from the first base. Via the germline V gene (reference sequence), CDR1 is GTSNPN and CDR2 SVGIG. V is shortened by 0 bases, J by 0 bases, and the region joining them spans 5 bases. The investigation overall reported the following: Higher generation probabilities were observed for clonotypes shared by all four sorted-subset donors than for non-shared clonotypes. When a few donors were compared, the shared fraction of clonotypes was about 5% for naive CD4, about 4% for naive CD8, 2.3% for memory CD4, and 0.4% for memory CD8. Pairwise subsampling indicated that sequencing depth was expected to affect the degree of clonotype sharing among donors. Because the study included a small number of donors, the genetic and exposure-history diversity represented was limited. Larger estimated clonotype richness was generally found for naive subsets than for memory subsets. Sampling was restricted to blood, and TCR repertoires in tissue are likely to differ from TCR repertoires in blood. Rarefaction of sorted-subset datasets indicated incomplete sequencing despite the large sequencing depth.

TCR CDR3 regions were amplified from genomic DNA by multiplex PCR using the deep immunoSEQ assay. Genomic DNA extracted from each cell subset was distributed evenly over all wells of several immunoSEQ 96-well plates, and each plate served as one replicate. For sorted subsets, roughly 200 ng genomic DNA, equal to 25,000 to 35,000 T cell genomes, was loaded into each replicate PCR. The purified libraries were quantified using a Qubit 3.0 fluorometer, sized with a Bioanalyzer 2100, and then quantified again using the KAPA Library Quantification kit. Every immunoSEQ 96-well plate was sequenced on a dedicated single-read 150-cycle Illumina NextSeq 550 flow cell. From the authors' description of their analysis: The immunoSEQ output contained only junctional sequences without quality scores, so filtering could not match that applied to full-length reads. To assign V/J genes and CDR3, sequences were annotated against IMGT germline references using PyIR, a Python wrapper for IgBLAST v1.9. Reads were filtered out if the reads had weak V/J assignments (E-value above 1e-6), no CDR3, stop codons, out-of-frame junctions, or ambiguous translated residues. V3J clonotypes were defined as sequences sharing an identical inferred V gene, J gene, and CDR3 amino acid sequence. The percentage overlap between two repertoires was calculated by dividing the number of shared unique clonotypes by the size of the smaller repertoire. Repertoire richness was assessed with RTK rarefaction, the Chao1 estimator, and Recon v2.1 estimates of unobserved clonotypes. For all TCRbeta clonotypes obtained by the gDNA method from a few donors, generation probabilities were computed with OLGA. Not all clones reach the TCRdb copy of this immuneACCESS table, which keeps in-frame sequences only. Checked studies attribute under half of the gap to unresolved V genes and leave the rest unexplained. V and J calls and clone size follow that table, whereas D and trimming were derived from the DNA. The sample table shows about 590,000 clones, and just under 97% are seen once. Jointly, the top ten make up 0.095% to 0.12% of the sample.

This clone showed up just a few times. Its recognized antigen is unknown. Base qualities are not at hand, and no much larger clone is one base apart. CD8 naive samples were obtained by positive selection for CCR7 among CD45RO-negative cells, yielding a CD45RA+CCR7+ population from which TemRA cells were excluded. Donors were healthy HIV-negative adults with no recently reported acute infections or vaccinations. Every donor was a Caucasian adult residing in Nashville, Tennessee, USA. Blood was collected by leukapheresis, and PBMCs were isolated by Ficoll-Histopaque density gradient centrifugation and then cryopreserved in liquid nitrogen vapor phase. Analytical flow cytometry was used to check the purity and quantity of each magnetically sorted T cell population. Genomic DNA was isolated from every sorted fraction and measured by UV absorbance on a Nanodrop 2000c.

The origin of this receptor is a woman under 40 in good health. The rearrangement combines TRBV30 with TRBJ1-1, with no reliable assignment of the D segment. Material for sequencing was naive CD8+ T cells sorted from blood. Sample cell subset or site, as interpreted from the label and publication: CD45RA+CCR7+. The CDR3 is CAWSVLMNTEAFF. The bases are TGTGCCTGGAGTGTACTGATGAACACTGAAGCTTTCTTT.